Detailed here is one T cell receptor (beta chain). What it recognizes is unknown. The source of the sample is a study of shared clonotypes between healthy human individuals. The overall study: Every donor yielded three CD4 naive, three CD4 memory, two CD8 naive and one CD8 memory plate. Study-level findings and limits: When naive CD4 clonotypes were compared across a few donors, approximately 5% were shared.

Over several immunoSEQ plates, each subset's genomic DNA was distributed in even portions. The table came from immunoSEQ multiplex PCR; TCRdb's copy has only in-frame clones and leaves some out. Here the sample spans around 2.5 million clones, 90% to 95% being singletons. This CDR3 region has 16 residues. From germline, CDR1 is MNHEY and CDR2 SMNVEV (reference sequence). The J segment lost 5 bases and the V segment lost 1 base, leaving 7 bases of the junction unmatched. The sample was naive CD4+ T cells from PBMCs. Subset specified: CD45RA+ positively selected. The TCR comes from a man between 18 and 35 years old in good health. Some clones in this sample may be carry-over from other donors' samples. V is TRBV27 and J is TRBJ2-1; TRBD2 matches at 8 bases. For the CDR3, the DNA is TGTGCCAGCAGTTTATTGACGGGGGGGGGCCACAATGAGCAGTTCTTC. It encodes CASSLLTGGGHNEQFF.